This TCR beta chain was documented in a study of patients and donors after allogeneic stem cell transplantation. TCRdb ran MiXCR on the RT-PCR reads and lists one entry per CDR3 protein. This table has roughly 180,000 distinct CDR3 sequences, 40% to 45% appearing once. Trimming removed 2 bases from V and 6 bases from J, with 1 base in between. This CDR3 contains 11 residues. The germline V gene encodes CDR1 KGHDR and CDR2 SFDVKD. The J gene is TRBJ2-1, the V gene TRBV24-1; no clear D gene. The receptor was isolated from a human donor who was either an allogeneic HSCT recipient or a stem cell or donor lymphocyte infusion donor (not recorded which). It is not recorded whose cells these are; they may come from a transplant donor. The specimen sequenced was blood, either unsorted or a sorted T cell fraction (not recorded which). Written as DNA, the CDR3 is TGTGCCACCAGTGATTCCAATGAGCAGTTCTTC. It specifies CATSDSNEQFF.